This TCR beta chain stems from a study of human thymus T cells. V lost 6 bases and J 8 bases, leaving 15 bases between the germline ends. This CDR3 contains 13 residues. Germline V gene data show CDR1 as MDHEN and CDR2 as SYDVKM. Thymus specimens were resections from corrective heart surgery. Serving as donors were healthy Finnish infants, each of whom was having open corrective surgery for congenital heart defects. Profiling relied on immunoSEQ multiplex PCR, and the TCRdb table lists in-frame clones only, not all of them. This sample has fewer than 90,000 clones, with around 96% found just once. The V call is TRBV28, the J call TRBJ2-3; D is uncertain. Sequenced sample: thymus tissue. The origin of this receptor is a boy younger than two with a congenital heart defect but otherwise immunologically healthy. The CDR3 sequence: CASSFWLAATQYF. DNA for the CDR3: TGTGCCAGCAGCTTTTGGCTGGCAGCTACGCAGTATTTT.